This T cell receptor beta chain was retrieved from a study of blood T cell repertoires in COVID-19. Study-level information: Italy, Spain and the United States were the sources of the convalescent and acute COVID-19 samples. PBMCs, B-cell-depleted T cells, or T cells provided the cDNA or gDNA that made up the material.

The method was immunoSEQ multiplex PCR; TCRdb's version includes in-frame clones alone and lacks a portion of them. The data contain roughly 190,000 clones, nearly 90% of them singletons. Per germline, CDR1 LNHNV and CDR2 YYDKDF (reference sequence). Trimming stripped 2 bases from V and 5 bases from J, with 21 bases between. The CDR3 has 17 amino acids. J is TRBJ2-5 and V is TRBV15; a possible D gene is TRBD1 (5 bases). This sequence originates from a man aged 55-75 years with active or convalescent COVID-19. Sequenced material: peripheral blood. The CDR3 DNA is TGTGCCACCAGCAGATTAAGTCGAAGGGGATTTGAGGAGACCCAGTACTTC. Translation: CATSRLSRRGFEETQYF.